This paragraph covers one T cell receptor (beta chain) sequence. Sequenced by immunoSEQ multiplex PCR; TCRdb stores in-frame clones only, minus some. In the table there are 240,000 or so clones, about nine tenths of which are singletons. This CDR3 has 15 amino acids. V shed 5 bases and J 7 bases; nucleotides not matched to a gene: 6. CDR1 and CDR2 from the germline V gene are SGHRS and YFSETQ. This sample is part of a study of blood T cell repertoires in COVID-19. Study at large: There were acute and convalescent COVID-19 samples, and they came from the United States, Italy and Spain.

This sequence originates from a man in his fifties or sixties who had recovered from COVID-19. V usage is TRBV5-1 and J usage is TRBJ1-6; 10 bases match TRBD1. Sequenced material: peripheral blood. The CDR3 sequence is CASRDRTGGNSPLHF. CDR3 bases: TGCGCCAGCAGGGATCGGACAGGGGGAAATTCACCCCTCCACTTT.